The 26 T cell receptor beta chains below were found in one sample sequenced in a study of OX40 agonist ivuxolimab in advanced cancers. TCRdb's copy holds only in-frame clones and misses some; the assay was immunoSEQ multiplex PCR. Of approximately 45,000 clones in the sample, around nine tenths were seen once. The specimen comprised CD4+ or CD8+ T cells sorted from blood, sampled in a trial of the OX40 agonist ivuxolimab. The receptors shown here come from an adult with an advanced solid tumor such as melanoma, head and neck, liver or kidney cancer.

The chain has TRBV10-3 and TRBJ2-7, with 7 bases aligning to TRBD2. J gave up 1 base and V 7 bases, and 7 bases lay outside the gene matches. Germline CDR1 and CDR2: ENHRY and SYGVKD. This CDR3 comprises 14 residues. This CDR3 is CAINSLAGSYEQYF. CDR3 sequence (DNA): TGTGCCATCAACTCTTTAGCGGGTTCCTACGAGCAGTACTTC.

This rearrangement joins TRBV11-3 to TRBJ2-2, with TRBD1 identical over 9 bases. The CDR3 runs 15 residues. The V gene end was trimmed by 4 bases and the J gene end by 5 bases; junction bases not matched to a gene: 5. CDR1 is SGHNT and CDR2 is YENEEA in the germline V gene. The CDR3 region is CASSSGTGTTGELFF. CDR3 DNA sequence: TGTGCCAGCAGCTCAGGGACAGGGACGACCGGGGAGCTGTTTTTT.

This clone has just one count. A far larger clone is just one base off, so this is likely a read error. The chain carries TRBV6-7 and TRBJ1-1; no clear D. TRBV6-7 qualifies as an ORF whose function is uncertain. CDR3 length: 13 amino acids. Trimming pared 5 bases from V and 3 bases from J, leaving 10 bases between. The CDR3 loop reads CASSPRGDTEAFF. The CDR3 DNA is TGTGCCAGCAGTCCACGGGGTGACACTGAAGCTTTCTTT.

J is TRBJ2-3 and V is TRBV9; 7 bases align to TRBD1. Germline trimming cut 0 bases from V and 3 bases from J; bases unmatched to any gene: 4. The germline CDR1 and CDR2 sequences are SGDLS and YYNGEE. This CDR3 comprises 15 residues. CDR3 region: CASSVVGGWTDTQYF. The CDR3 DNA follows: TGTGCCAGCAGCGTAGTAGGGGGCTGGACAGATACGCAGTATTTT.

This sequence joins TRBV28 and TRBJ1-1; 7 nucleotides line up with TRBD1. V trimming: 6 bases; J trimming: 6 bases; junction bases outside the gene matches: 13. The germline CDR1 and CDR2 sequences are MDHEN and SYDVKM. The CDR3 covers 15 residues. In DNA form, the CDR3 reads TGTGCCAGCAGCACAACAGGGGCCGGAGTGGCTGAAGCTTTCTTT. Its protein is CASSTTGAGVAEAFF.

This sequence joins TRBV29-1 and TRBJ1-5; D gene uncertain. Germline values: CDR1 SQVTM, CDR2 ANQGSEA. The CDR3 extends over 14 amino acids. The V end lost 4 bases, the J end lost 4 bases, and 14 bases lay between the germline ends. The CDR3 DNA follows: TGCAGCGTTGCAGAATCCGGGCAAAATCAGCCCCAGCATTTT. This sequence encodes CSVAESGQNQPQHF.

The V call is TRBV11-2, the J call TRBJ2-2; the match to TRBD2 covers 9 bases. The CDR3 loop spans 17 amino acids. Trimming took 2 bases from V and 4 from J; bases not matched to a gene: 8. Germline CDR1 and CDR2: SGHAT and FQNNGV. This chain's CDR3 is CASSLKLAGEGTGELFF. CDR3 DNA sequence: TGTGCCAGCAGCTTAAAATTAGCGGGAGAGGGCACCGGGGAGCTGTTTTTT.

This chain links TRBV28 with TRBJ1-2; possibly TRBD1 for D (6 bases). Per the germline V gene, CDR1 is MDHEN and CDR2 is SYDVKM. This CDR3 contains 13 residues. V lost 5 bases to trimming and J lost 5 bases, with 12 bases between them. Here the CDR3 DNA reads TGTGCCAGCAGTCTGACAGGAGGATATGGCTACACCTTC. Protein sequence: CASSLTGGYGYTF.

The J gene is TRBJ1-4, the V gene TRBV6-6; D is unresolved. V gave up 3 bases and J gave up 7 bases, with 12 bases separating them. Per germline, CDR1 MNHNY and CDR2 SVGAGI (reference sequence). There are 14 residues in the CDR3. The CDR3 bases are TGTGCCAGCAGTTATGCGGAAACGAGTGAAAAACTGTTTTTT. Translating it yields CASSYAETSEKLFF.

This chain joins TRBV19 and TRBJ2-3, with 8 positions matching TRBD2. J lost 0 bases, V lost 5 bases, and 7 bases had no gene match. This CDR3 has 16 residues. Germline lookup yields CDR1 LNHDA and CDR2 SQIVND (reference sequence). The CDR3 DNA sequence: TGTGCCAGTAGTCCCCGAAGCGGGAGCAGCACAGATACGCAGTATTTT. It encodes CASSPRSGSSTDTQYF.

This chain uses TRBV6-1 with TRBJ1-3, with 7 bases matching TRBD1. This CDR3 is 14 amino acids long. The germline V gene has CDR1 MNHNS and CDR2 SASEGT. After removal of 6 bases from V and 2 bases from J, the junction contained 4 bases not matched to a gene. CDR3 region: CASRFDRAGNTIYF. CDR3 DNA: TGTGCCAGCAGATTTGACAGGGCTGGAAACACCATATATTTT.

The chain recombines TRBV14 with TRBJ1-1, with D possibly being TRBD1 (5 bases). Trimming took off 4 bases at V and 8 bases at J, with 14 bases between the two ends. From germline, CDR1 is SGHDN and CDR2 FVKESK. The CDR3 runs 13 residues. Here the CDR3 DNA reads TGTGCCAGCAGCCGGAGCACGGGGGACGAAGCTTTCTTT. The encoded protein is CASSRSTGDEAFF.

The chain has TRBV5-1 and TRBJ2-7, with D maybe TRBD2 (6 bases). Trimming stripped 0 bases from V and 5 bases from J, with 15 bases between. Germline values: CDR1 SGHRS, CDR2 YFSETQ. The CDR3 loop spans 15 amino acids. The CDR3 loop is CASSLEGRDSDEQYF. The CDR3 coding sequence is TGCGCCAGCAGCTTGGAGGGCAGGGACTCTGACGAGCAGTACTTC. The full variable domain, in which reference TRBV5-1 and TRBJ2-7 provide the parts outside the CDR3, is KAGVTQTPRYLIKTRGQQVTLSCSPISGHRSVSWYQQTPGQGLQFLFEYFSETQRNKGNFPGRFSGRQFSNSRSEMNVSTLELGDSALYLCASSLEGRDSDEQYFGPGTRLTVT.

For the CDR3, the DNA is TGTGCCAGTAGTACCTCAGGGGCACGCTCTGGAAACACCATATATTTT. Protein: CASSTSGARSGNTIYF. The chain combines TRBV19 with TRBJ1-3; tentatively, D is TRBD1 (6 bases). The CDR3 contains 16 residues. Trimming shortened V by 4 bases and J by 0 bases, and 13 bases separated the two germline ends. Per germline, CDR1 LNHDA and CDR2 SQIVND (reference sequence).

This rearrangement joins TRBV30 to TRBJ2-1; maybe TRBD1 (5 bases). The germline CDR1 and CDR2 sequences are GTSNPN and SVGIG (reference sequence). V was trimmed by 5 bases and J by 4 bases, leaving 12 bases between them. The CDR3 spans 13 residues. The DNA for the CDR3 is TGTGCCTGGGCAGAACAGGCTTACAATGAGCAGTTCTTC. Translation: CAWAEQAYNEQFF.

This clone was detected a few times. The chain recombines TRBV6-5 with TRBJ2-7; 9 nucleotides agree with TRBD1. This CDR3 spans 14 amino acids. From germline, CDR1 is MNHEY and CDR2 SVGAGI. CDR3 loop: CASCRDRVSYEQYF. For the CDR3, the DNA is TGTGCTAGTTGCCGGGACAGGGTCTCCTACGAGCAGTACTTC.

The J gene is TRBJ2-6, the V gene TRBV7-9; 12 bases map to TRBD2. The CDR3 is 18 residues long. V lost 5 bases to trimming and J lost 0 bases; unmatched junction nucleotides: 5. Germline-derived CDR1 and CDR2 are SEHNR and FQNEAQ (reference sequence). CDR3 residues: CASSGLAGTLSGANVLTF. The CDR3 region has the DNA TGTGCCAGCAGCGGACTAGCGGGGACTCTCTCTGGGGCCAACGTCCTGACTTTC.

The V call is TRBV19, the J call TRBJ1-5; 8 nucleotides line up with TRBD1. CDR1 is LNHDA and CDR2 is SQIVND in the germline V gene (reference sequence). The CDR3 sequence is 15 residues long. V lost 5 bases to trimming and J lost 4 bases; unmatched junction nucleotides: 7. CDR3 residues: CASSLRTGLNQPQHF. The CDR3 DNA follows: TGTGCCAGTAGTTTAAGGACAGGGCTAAATCAGCCCCAGCATTTT. Filled out from reference TRBV19 and TRBJ1-5, the complete variable domain reads DGGITQSPKYLFRKEGQNVTLSCEQNLNHDAMYWYRQDPGQGLRLIYYSQIVNDFQKGDIAEGYSVSREKKESFPLTVTSAQKNPTAFYLCASSLRTGLNQPQHFGDGTRLSIL.

The chain recombines TRBV18 with TRBJ1-4; D is uncertain. V lost 2 bases and J lost 2, with 15 bases in between. CDR3 size: 17 residues. Germline V CDR1 and CDR2: KGHSH, LQKENI. As DNA, the CDR3 is TGTGCCAGCTCACCAACTCTGGGGAGGACGACTAATGAAAAACTGTTTTTT. This codes for CASSPTLGRTTNEKLFF.

This chain joins TRBV4-1 and TRBJ2-1, with 8 bases identical to TRBD2. The CDR3 is 15 residues long. The V segment lost 4 bases and the J segment 9 bases; nucleotides outside the gene matches: 11. The germline gives CDR1 MGHRA, CDR2 YSYEKL. In DNA, the CDR3 is TGCGCCAGCAGCCTCGGCGGGACTAGAGAGAGTGAGCAGTTCTTC. It translates to CASSLGGTRESEQFF.

The rearrangement links TRBV6-1 to TRBJ2-7, with D perhaps matching TRBD1 or TRBD2 (5 bases each). Germline lookup yields CDR1 MNHNS and CDR2 SASEGT. This CDR3 contains 15 residues. Trimming removed 7 bases at V and 1 base at J, with 17 bases between. CDR3 in DNA: TGTGCCAGCACTCTATTGGGGGAAGGATCCTACGAGCAGTACTTC. Translated, it gives CASTLLGEGSYEQYF.

The sample holds one count of this clone. The chain has TRBV18 and TRBJ1-1; possibly TRBD1 for D (5 bases). V was shortened by 2 bases and J by 8 bases, with 9 bases between the two germline ends. Germline V gene sequence: CDR1 KGHSH, CDR2 LQKENI. The CDR3 loop spans 12 amino acids. The CDR3 reads CASSPRRGEAFF. The DNA for the CDR3 is TGTGCCAGCTCACCAAGACGGGGGGAAGCTTTCTTT.

The chain employs TRBV7-6 and TRBJ1-4; D call uncertain. V lost 5 bases to trimming and J lost 4 bases, with 14 bases between them. This CDR3 comprises 15 residues. CDR1 is SGHVS and CDR2 is FNYEAQ in the germline V gene. The CDR3, as DNA: TGTGCCAGCAGCCTTGAACCGGCCAGTAATGAAAAACTGTTTTTT. Translation: CASSLEPASNEKLFF.

This CDR3 is CASSPRQDTEAFF. The CDR3 DNA sequence: TGTGCCAGCTCACCACGCCAGGACACTGAAGCTTTCTTT. The chain employs TRBV18 and TRBJ1-1; D remains unclear. The CDR3 loop spans 13 amino acids. Germline values: CDR1 KGHSH, CDR2 LQKENI. Trimming cost V 1 base and J 3 bases, with 6 bases left between them. Based on the CDR3 plus reference TRBV18 and TRBJ1-1, the full variable domain is NAGVMQNPRHLVRRRGQEARLRCSPMKGHSHVYWYRQLPEEGLKFMVYLQKENIIDESGMPKERFSAEFPKEGPSILRIQQVVRGDSAAYFCASSPRQDTEAFFGQGTRLTVV.

The rearrangement links TRBV27 to TRBJ2-3; D is uncertain. Trimming stripped 6 bases from V and 1 base from J, with 17 bases between. CDR3 length: 16 amino acids. Looked up from germline, CDR1 is MNHEY and CDR2 is SMNVEV (reference sequence). The CDR3 sequence is CASSPRKAAGTDTQYF. CDR3 nucleotide sequence: TGTGCCAGCAGCCCCCGTAAGGCGGCCGGCACAGATACGCAGTATTTT.

This clone was detected once. The rearrangement joins TRBV2 to TRBJ2-6; 9 bases are a match to TRBD1. The CDR3 spans 16 residues. Germline V gene lookup returns CDR1 SNHLY and CDR2 FYNNEI. After removal of 10 bases from V and 0 bases from J, the junction contained 7 bases not matched to a gene. The CDR3 spells CATAGTGFSGANVLTF. As DNA, the CDR3 is TGTGCCACCGCCGGGACAGGGTTCTCTGGGGCCAACGTCCTGACTTTC.